The clone carrying this T cell receptor (beta chain) has just a few counts. Its antigen is not known. There were TCR beta CDR3 regions amplified from RNA transcripts. Researchers ran a first-round RT-PCR on the TCR CDR3 using the HTBI primer set. Each CDR3 protein is one row after TCRdb ran MiXCR on the multiplex PCR reads. The sample shows under 800,000 distinct CDR3 sequences, roughly 15% of them seen only once. The data originate from a study of T cells in Graves' hyperthyroidism and ophthalmopathy. General observations from the study: A 13 V-J signature model discriminated ophthalmopathy versus stable hyperthyroidism. Blood shared most expanded thyroid clonotypes above 0.001.

V was cut by 5 bases and J by 4 bases, with 21 bases left in between. Germline values: CDR1 SGHAT, CDR2 FQNNGV. The CDR3 runs to 18 residues. The chain combines TRBV11-2 with TRBJ1-6, with a weak D call TRBD1 (5 bases). This sequence originates from a woman aged 18 to 35 with Graves' hyperthyroidism. Sequences were obtained from blood. The CDR3 spells CASSRYVGSGEYNSPLHF. For the CDR3, the DNA is TGTGCCAGCAGCCGTTATGTGGGGTCGGGGGAGTATAATTCACCCCTCCACTTT. Together with reference TRBV11-2 and TRBJ1-6, the CDR3 gives the full variable domain: EAGVAQSPRYKIIEKRQSVAFWCNPISGHATLYWYQQILGQGPKLLIQFQNNGVVDDSQLPKDRFSAERLKGVDSTLKIQPAKLEDSAVYLCASSRYVGSGEYNSPLHFGNGTRLTVT.